This TCR beta chain was obtained from a study of shared clonotypes between healthy human individuals. Study-wide findings and caveats: Sharing across four donors was highest in naive CD4 (roughly 5%) and lowest in memory CD8 (around 0.4%).

Clones were read by immunoSEQ multiplex PCR, and TCRdb kept only the in-frame ones, dropping some. The data hold some 1.4 million clones, with roughly 95% observed a single time. Details on this clone: The antigen remains unidentified.

Deletions cut 0 bases from V and 12 bases from J, with 9 bases between. The germline V gene has CDR1 SEHNR and CDR2 FQNEAQ (reference sequence). There are 13 residues in the CDR3. The receptor was derived from a man aged 25-45 years in good health. This chain joins TRBV7-9 and TRBJ2-6; D is unclear. Sequencing was performed on naive CD4+ T cells sorted from blood. Subset: CD45RA+ positively selected. DNA for the CDR3: TGTGCCAGCAGCTTAGCAGGGTCTCCCGTCCTGACTTTC. Its translation: CASSLAGSPVLTF.